This T cell receptor beta chain came from a study of breast tumors, draining lymph nodes, adjacent tissues. General study points: Luminal-like breast cancer showed significantly higher tumor–nontumor repertoire similarity than basal-like.

TCRdb fed the multiplex PCR reads into MiXCR, producing one record per CDR3 protein. Seen here are 160,000 or so distinct CDR3 sequences, approximately 30% observed once, and the top ten hold about 3.8%. Germline loops: CDR1 MNHEY, CDR2 SVGEGT. V shed 6 bases, J shed 2 bases, and the junction held 14 bases outside the gene matches. This CDR3 comprises 18 residues. The lymph nodes were axillary draining lymph nodes from breast cancer patients. This clonotype was counted ten times or more. Its target is unknown. Sequencing was performed on axillary lymph node tissue. The source of this sequence is a female donor with breast cancer. Some clones in this sample may be carry-over from other donors' samples. The chain recombines TRBV6-2 or TRBV6-3 with TRBJ2-3; 10 nucleotides align to TRBD2. The CDR3 coding sequence is TGTGCCAGCAGCCCCCCCCGCTTGACTAGCGGGTTCACAGATACGCAGTATTTT. It is translated as CASSPPRLTSGFTDTQYF.